There are many counts of the clone carrying this T cell receptor beta chain. An end of the junction differs from the germline gene, which may be a read error. The CDR3 covers 15 residues. Not enrolled were patients with uncontrolled infection, other autoimmune disease, pregnancy or lactation. Amplified regions were TCR beta CDR3 sequences from RNA transcripts. A set of HTBI primers served as the primers for a first-round RT-PCR of the TCR CDR3. TCRdb fed the multiplex PCR reads into MiXCR, producing one record per CDR3 protein. This table has about 260,000 distinct CDR3 sequences, around 22% appearing once. The sample belongs to a study of T cells in Graves' hyperthyroidism and ophthalmopathy.

This TCR was sampled from a man aged 25-45 years with Graves' ophthalmopathy. The chain employs TRBV12-3 or TRBV12-4 and TRBJ1-5; D remains ambiguous. Sequenced: blood. CDR3 in amino acids: CASSLGLGGNQPQHF. In DNA, the CDR3 is TGTGCCAGCAGCTTAGGGCTGGGTGGGAATCAGCCCCAGCATTTT.